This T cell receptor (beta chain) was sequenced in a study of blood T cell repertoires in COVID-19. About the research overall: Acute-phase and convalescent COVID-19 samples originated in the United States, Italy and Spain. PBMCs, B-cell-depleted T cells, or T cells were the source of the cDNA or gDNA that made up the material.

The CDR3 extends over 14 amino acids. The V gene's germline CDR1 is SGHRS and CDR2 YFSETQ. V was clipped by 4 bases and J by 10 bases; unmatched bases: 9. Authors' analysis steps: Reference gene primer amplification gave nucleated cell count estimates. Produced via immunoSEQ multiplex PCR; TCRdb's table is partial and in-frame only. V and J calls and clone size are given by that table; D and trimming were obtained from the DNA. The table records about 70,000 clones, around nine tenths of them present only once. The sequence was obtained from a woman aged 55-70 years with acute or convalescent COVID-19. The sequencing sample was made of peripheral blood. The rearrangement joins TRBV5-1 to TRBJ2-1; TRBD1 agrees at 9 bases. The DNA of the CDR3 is TGCGCCAGCAGCGTGGGACAGGGTTTTGACGAGCAGTTCTTC. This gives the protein CASSVGQGFDEQFF.